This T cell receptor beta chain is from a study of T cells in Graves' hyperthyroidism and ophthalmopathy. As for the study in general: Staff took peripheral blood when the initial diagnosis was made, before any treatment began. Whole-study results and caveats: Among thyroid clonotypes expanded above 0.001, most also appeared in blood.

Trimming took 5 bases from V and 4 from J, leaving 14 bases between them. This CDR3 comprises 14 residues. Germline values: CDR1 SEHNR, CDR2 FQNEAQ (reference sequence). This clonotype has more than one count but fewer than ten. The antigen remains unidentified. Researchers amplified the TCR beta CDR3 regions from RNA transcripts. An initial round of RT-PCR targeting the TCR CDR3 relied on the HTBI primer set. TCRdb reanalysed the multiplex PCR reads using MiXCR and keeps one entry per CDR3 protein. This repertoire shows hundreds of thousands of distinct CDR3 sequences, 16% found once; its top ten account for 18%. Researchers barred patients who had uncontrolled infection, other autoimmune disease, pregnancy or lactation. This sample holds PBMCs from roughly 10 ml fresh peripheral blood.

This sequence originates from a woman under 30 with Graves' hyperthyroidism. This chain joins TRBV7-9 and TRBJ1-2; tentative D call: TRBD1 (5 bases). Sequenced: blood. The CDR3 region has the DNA TGTGCCAGCAGCGAAGACGGGGGATTCTATGGCTACACCTTC. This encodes CASSEDGGFYGYTF. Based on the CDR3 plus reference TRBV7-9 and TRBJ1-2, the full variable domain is DTGVSQNPRHKITKRGQNVTFRCDPISEHNRLYWYRQTLGQGPEFLTYFQNEAQLEKSRLLSDRFSAERPKGSFSTLEIQRTEQGDSAMYLCASSEDGGFYGYTFGSGTRLTVV.